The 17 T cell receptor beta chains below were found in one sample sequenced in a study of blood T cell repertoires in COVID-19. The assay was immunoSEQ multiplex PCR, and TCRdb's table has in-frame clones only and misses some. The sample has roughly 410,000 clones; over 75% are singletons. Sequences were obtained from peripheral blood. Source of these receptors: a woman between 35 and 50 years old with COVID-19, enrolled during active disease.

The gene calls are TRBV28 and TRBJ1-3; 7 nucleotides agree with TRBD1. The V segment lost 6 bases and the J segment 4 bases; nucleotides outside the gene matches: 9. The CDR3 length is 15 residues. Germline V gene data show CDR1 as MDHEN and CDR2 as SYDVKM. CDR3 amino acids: CASSATGRYGNTIYF. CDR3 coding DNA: TGTGCCAGCAGCGCGACAGGGAGATACGGAAACACCATATATTTT.

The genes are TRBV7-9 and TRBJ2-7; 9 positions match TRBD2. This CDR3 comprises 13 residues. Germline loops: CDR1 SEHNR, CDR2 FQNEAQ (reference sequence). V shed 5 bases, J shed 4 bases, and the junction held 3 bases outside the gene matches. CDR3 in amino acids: CASSPSGGYEQYF. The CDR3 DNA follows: TGTGCCAGCAGCCCAAGCGGGGGGTACGAGCAGTACTTC.

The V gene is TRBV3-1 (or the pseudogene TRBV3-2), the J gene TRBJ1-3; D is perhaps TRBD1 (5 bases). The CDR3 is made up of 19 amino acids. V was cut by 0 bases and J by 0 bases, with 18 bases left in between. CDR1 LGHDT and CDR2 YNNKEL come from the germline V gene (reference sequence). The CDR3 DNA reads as TGTGCCAGCAGCCAAGATCTTCATTCGGGACTCCTCTCTGGAAACACCATATATTTT. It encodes CASSQDLHSGLLSGNTIYF.

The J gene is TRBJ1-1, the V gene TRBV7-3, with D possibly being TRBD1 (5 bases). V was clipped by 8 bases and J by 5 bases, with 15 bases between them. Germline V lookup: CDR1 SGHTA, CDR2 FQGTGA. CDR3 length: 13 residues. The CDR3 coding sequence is TGTGCCAGCGGAAAGGGGTTTGAGACTGAAGCTTTCTTT. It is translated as CASGKGFETEAFF.

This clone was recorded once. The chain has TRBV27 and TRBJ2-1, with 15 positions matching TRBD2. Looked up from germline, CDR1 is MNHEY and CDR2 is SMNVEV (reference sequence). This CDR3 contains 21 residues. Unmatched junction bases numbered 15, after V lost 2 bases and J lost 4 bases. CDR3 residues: CASSLTWTSGRDTFGYNEQFF. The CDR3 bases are TGTGCCAGCAGTTTAACCTGGACTAGCGGGAGGGATACATTTGGTTACAATGAGCAGTTCTTC.

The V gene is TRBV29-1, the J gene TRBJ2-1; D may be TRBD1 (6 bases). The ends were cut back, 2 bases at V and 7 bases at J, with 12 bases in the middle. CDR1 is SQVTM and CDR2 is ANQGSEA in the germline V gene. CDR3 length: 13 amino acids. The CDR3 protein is CSVEPRGKNEQFF. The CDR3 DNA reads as TGCAGCGTTGAACCGAGGGGGAAAAATGAGCAGTTCTTC.

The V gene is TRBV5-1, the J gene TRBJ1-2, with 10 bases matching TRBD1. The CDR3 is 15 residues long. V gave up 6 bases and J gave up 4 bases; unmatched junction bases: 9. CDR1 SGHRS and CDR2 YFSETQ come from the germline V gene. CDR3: CASTRTGGAVYGYTF. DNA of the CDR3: TGCGCCAGCACGCGGACAGGGGGTGCCGTCTATGGCTACACCTTC.

CDR3 coding DNA: TGTGCCAGCAGCCCAGGACTAGCGGGGGGGCCAGGTGAGCAGTTCTTC. Protein: CASSPGLAGGPGEQFF. This chain uses TRBV11-2 with TRBJ2-1; 15 bases match TRBD2. Germline-derived CDR1 and CDR2 are SGHAT and FQNNGV. The CDR3 is made up of 16 amino acids. Trimming at V came to 5 bases and at J to 9 bases, leaving 8 bases not matched to a gene.

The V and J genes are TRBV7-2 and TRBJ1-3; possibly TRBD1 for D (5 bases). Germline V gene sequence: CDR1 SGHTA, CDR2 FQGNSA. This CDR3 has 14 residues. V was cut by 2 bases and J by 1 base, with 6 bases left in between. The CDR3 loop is CASSLPGSGNTIYF. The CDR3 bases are TGTGCCAGCAGCTTACCAGGGTCTGGAAACACCATATATTTT.

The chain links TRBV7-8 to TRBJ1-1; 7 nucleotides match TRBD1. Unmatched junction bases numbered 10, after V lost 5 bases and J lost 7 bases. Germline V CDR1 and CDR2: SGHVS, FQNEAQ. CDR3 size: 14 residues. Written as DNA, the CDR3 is TGTGCCAGCAGCCTCGGGACAGCCGTATATGAAGCTTTCTTT. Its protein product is CASSLGTAVYEAFF. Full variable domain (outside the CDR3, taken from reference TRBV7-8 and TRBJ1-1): GAGVSQSPRYKVAKRGQDVALRCDPISGHVSLFWYQQALGQGPEFLTYFQNEAQLDKSGLPSDRFFAERPEGSVSTLKIQRTQQEDSAVYLCASSLGTAVYEAFFGQGTRLTVV.

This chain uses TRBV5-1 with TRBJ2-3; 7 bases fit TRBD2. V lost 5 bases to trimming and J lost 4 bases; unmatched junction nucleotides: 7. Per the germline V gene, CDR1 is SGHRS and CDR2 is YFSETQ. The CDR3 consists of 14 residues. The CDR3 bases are TGCGCCAGCAGAACTAGCGTTAGTGCAGATACGCAGTATTTT. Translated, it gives CASRTSVSADTQYF.

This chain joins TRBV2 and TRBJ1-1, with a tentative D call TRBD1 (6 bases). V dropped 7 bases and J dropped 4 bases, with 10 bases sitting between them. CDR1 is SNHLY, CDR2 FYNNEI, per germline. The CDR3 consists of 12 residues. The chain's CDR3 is CASTRGGTEAFF. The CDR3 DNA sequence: TGTGCCAGCACTAGGGGGGGCACTGAAGCTTTCTTT.

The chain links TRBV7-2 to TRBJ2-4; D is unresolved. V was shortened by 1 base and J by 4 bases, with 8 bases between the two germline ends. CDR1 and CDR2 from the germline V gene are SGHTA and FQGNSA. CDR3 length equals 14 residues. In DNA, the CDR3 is TGTGCCAGCAGCTTAGTGGTAGCTAAAAACATTCAGTACTTC. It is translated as CASSLVVAKNIQYF.

CDR3 nucleotide sequence: TGTGCCAGTAGGAACTGGGATGACAGGGCAATTGACTATGGCTACACCTTC. It codes for CASRNWDDRAIDYGYTF. The V call is TRBV19, the J call TRBJ1-2, with TRBD1 identical over 7 bases. The germline V gene has CDR1 LNHDA and CDR2 SQIVND (reference sequence). The CDR3 totals 17 residues. The V gene end was trimmed by 6 bases and the J gene end by 3 bases; junction bases not matched to a gene: 16.

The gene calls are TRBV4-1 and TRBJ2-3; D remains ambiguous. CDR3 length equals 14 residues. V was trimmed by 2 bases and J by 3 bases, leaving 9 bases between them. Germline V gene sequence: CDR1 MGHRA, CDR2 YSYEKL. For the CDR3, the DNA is TGCGCCAGCAGCCAAAACACGTATACAGATACGCAGTATTTT. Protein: CASSQNTYTDTQYF.

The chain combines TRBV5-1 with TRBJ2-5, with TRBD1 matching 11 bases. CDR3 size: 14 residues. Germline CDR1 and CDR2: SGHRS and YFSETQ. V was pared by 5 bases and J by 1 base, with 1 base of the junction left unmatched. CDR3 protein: CASRGTGGQETQYF. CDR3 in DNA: TGCGCCAGCAGGGGGACAGGGGGCCAAGAGACCCAGTACTTC. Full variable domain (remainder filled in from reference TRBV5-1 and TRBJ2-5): KAGVTQTPRYLIKTRGQQVTLSCSPISGHRSVSWYQQTPGQGLQFLFEYFSETQRNKGNFPGRFSGRQFSNSRSEMNVSTLELGDSALYLCASRGTGGQETQYFGPGTRLLVL.

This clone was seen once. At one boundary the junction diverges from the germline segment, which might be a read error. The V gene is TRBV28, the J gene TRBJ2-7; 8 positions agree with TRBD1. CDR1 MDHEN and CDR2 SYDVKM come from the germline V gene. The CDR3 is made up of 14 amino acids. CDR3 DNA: TGTGCCAGCAGTAGGGGACAGGCCTCCCACGAGCAGTACTTC. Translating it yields CASSRGQASHEQYF. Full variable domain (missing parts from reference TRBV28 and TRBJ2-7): DVKVTQSSRYLVKRTGEKVFLECVQDMDHENMFWYRQDPGLGLRLIYFSYDVKMKEKGDIPEGYSVSREKKERFSLILESASTNQTSMYLCASSRGQASHEQYFGPGTRLTVT.